The rows below give T cell receptor beta chains drawn from one sample of a study of shared clonotypes between healthy human individuals. Assay used: immunoSEQ multiplex PCR; TCRdb lists only in-frame clones, some missing. The table lists 2.3 million or so clones, 85% to 95% of them singletons. Material: naive CD4+ T cells from PBMCs. The receptors were sampled from a man in his late teens or twenties in good health. Some clones in this sample may be carry-over from other donors' samples. Each CDR3 is given with its conserved first and last residue.

>TRBV7-9|TRBJ2-7
CASSPRLAGAYALIYEQYF
>TRBV6-1|TRBJ2-3
CAERDRGADTQYF
>TRBV7-2|TRBJ2-7
CASSPTGVRIYEQYF
>TRBV6-6|TRBJ2-2
CASSYLGELFF
>TRBV20-1|TRBJ1-2
CSASLVGYTF
>TRBV18|TRBJ2-7
CASSPFGQGASYEQYF
>TRBV18|TRBJ1-5
CASSLQVNQPQHF
>TRBV6-6|TRBJ2-5
CASYRSWASGETQYF
>TRBV28|TRBJ1-4
CASSRPPTNEKLFF
>TRBV6-5|TRBJ2-7
CASSPGLAGLYEQYF
>TRBV4-1|TRBJ1-1
CASSQETRTAVNTEAFF
>TRBV28|TRBJ1-1
CASRPMNTEAFF
>TRBV5-1|TRBJ1-4
CASRRRGSDEKLFF
>TRBV5-4|TRBJ2-3
CASSSRTSGSLDTQYF
>TRBV10-2|TRBJ2-7
CASSAGTVSYEQYF
>TRBV10-1|TRBJ2-7
CASSPRGRASYEQYF
>TRBV6-1|TRBJ2-1
CASSGAPLGSGYNEQFF
>TRBV19|TRBJ2-7
CASSIPSGRNEQYF